This T cell receptor (beta chain) was retrieved from a study of cytomegalovirus exposure and HLA in healthy donors. The ends were cut back, 5 bases at V and 0 bases at J, with 5 bases in the middle. The CDR3 sequence is 13 residues long. Germline V gene sequence: CDR1 SGDLS, CDR2 YYNGEE. Notes on this clone: Its antigen is not identified.

PCR was performed using 60 Vbeta and 13 Jbeta primers. Measured with immunoSEQ multiplex PCR; TCRdb has only the in-frame clones, and not every one. The sample has around 200,000 clones, around 79% seen once. Study-wide findings and caveats: In a later analysis, TCR beta V- and J-gene trimming was associated with a missense DCLRE1C variant.

V usage is TRBV9 and J usage is TRBJ2-2; maybe TRBD2 (5 bases). Sequencing was performed on PBMCs. The receptor comes from a man younger than 35 in good health and CMV-seronegative. The CDR3 DNA follows: TGTGCCAGCAGGGACTCGAACACCGGGGAGCTGTTTTTT. Residues: CASRDSNTGELFF.